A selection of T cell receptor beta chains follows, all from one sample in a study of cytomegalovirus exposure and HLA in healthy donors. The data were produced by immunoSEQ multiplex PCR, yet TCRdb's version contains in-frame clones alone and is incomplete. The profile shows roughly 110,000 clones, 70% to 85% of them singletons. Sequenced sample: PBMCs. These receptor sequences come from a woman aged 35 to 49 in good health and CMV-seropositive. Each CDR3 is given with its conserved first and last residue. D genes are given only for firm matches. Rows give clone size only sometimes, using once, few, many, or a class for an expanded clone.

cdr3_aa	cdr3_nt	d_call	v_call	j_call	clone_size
CASSFQASSYEQYF	TGCGCCAGCAGCTTTCAGGCCAGCTCCTACGAGCAGTACTTC	.	TRBV5-1	TRBJ2-7	.
CSSRAGGMAEAFF	TGTTCCAGCAGGGCAGGGGGCATGGCTGAAGCTTTCTTT	TRBD1	TRBV7-9	TRBJ1-1	.
CARSASTGGYEQYF	TGTGCCCGCAGCGCCTCTACCGGTGGCTACGAGCAGTACTTC	.	TRBV11-2	TRBJ2-7	.
CASSVGTSGSGTDTQYF	TGTGCCAGCAGCGTAGGGACTAGCGGCAGCGGCACAGATACGCAGTATTTT	TRBD2	TRBV9	TRBJ2-3	.
CASSQVAQGRNQPQHF	TGTGCCAGCAGTCAAGTTGCCCAGGGTCGGAATCAGCCCCAGCATTTT	.	TRBV2	TRBJ1-5	.
CASSIGQRGETQYF	TGTGCCAGTAGTATAGGGCAGAGAGGGGAGACCCAGTACTTC	.	TRBV19	TRBJ2-5	few
CSSSPLGSGIRSLNEQFF	TGTTCCAGCAGCCCCCTCGGGAGCGGGATAAGGTCTCTCAATGAGCAGTTCTTC	TRBD2	TRBV7-9	TRBJ2-1	few
CASSQDSGTGSNEKLFF	TGTGCCAGCAGCCAAGATTCCGGGACAGGGTCTAATGAAAAACTGTTTTTT	TRBD1	TRBV14	TRBJ1-4	.
CATSTRTGGNTGELFF	TGTGCCACCAGCACCCGGACAGGGGGGAACACCGGGGAGCTGTTTTTT	TRBD1	TRBV15	TRBJ2-2	once
CASSITSGGSSSTDTQYF	TGTGCCAGCAGCATAACTAGCGGGGGGAGCTCTAGCACAGATACGCAGTATTTT	TRBD2	TRBV7-3	TRBJ2-3	.